Below are 30 T cell receptor beta chains sequenced from a single sample in a study of T cells in Graves' hyperthyroidism and ophthalmopathy. TCR beta CDR3 regions were amplified from RNA. The TCR CDR3 first-round RT-PCR relied on the HTBI primer set. TCRdb itself ran the multiplex PCR reads through MiXCR, one entry per CDR3 protein. The sample shows 380,000 or so distinct CDR3 sequences, roughly 14% of them seen only once. The sample was blood. Source of these receptors: a man aged 25-45 years with Graves' hyperthyroidism that later progressed to Graves' ophthalmopathy.

This sequence joins TRBV16 and TRBJ1-1; D gene uncertain. From germline, CDR1 is KGHSY and CDR2 FQNENV. This CDR3 spans 12 amino acids. Trimming pared 4 bases from V and 8 bases from J, leaving 11 bases between. CDR3 sequence reads: CASSPRNAEAFF. CDR3 DNA: TGTGCCAGCAGCCCCAGGAATGCAGAAGCTTTCTTT.

The table lists this clonotype with many counts. The chain is built from TRBV24-1 and TRBJ2-1; TRBD2 agrees at 7 bases. With V trimmed by 2 bases and J by 0 bases, 3 bases remained unmatched. The CDR3 runs 16 residues. Germline V gene sequence: CDR1 KGHDR, CDR2 SFDVKD. The CDR3 sequence is CATSDSSGDSYNEQFF. The CDR3 coding sequence is TGTGCCACCAGTGATTCAAGCGGGGACTCCTACAATGAGCAGTTCTTC.

In this sample, this clonotype turned up many times. The genes are TRBV14 and TRBJ2-1; D gene unclear. The CDR3 covers 14 residues. Germline assignment: CDR1 SGHDN and CDR2 FVKESK. V was clipped by 0 bases and J by 8 bases, with 11 bases between them. CDR3 sequence reads: CASSQDLGWDEQFF. CDR3 nucleotide sequence: TGTGCCAGCAGCCAAGATCTGGGTTGGGATGAGCAGTTCTTC.

This clonotype has a count of ten or more. V is TRBV6-4 and J is TRBJ1-5; no clear D. There are 14 residues in the CDR3. Germline-derived CDR1 and CDR2 are MRHNA and SNTAGT. V was pared by 0 bases and J by 5 bases, with 8 bases between. The CDR3 reads CASSDSKGYQPQHF. For the CDR3, the DNA is TGTGCCAGCAGTGACTCGAAGGGCTATCAGCCCCAGCATTTT.

This clonotype was counted between two and nine times. This rearrangement joins TRBV9 to TRBJ2-6, with D unclear. This CDR3 comprises 16 residues. V was cut by 0 bases and J by 0 bases, with 7 bases left in between. Looked up from germline, CDR1 is SGDLS and CDR2 is YYNGEE. In DNA form, the CDR3 reads TGTGCCAGCAGCGTAGCGGGCCTCTCTGGGGCCAACGTCCTGACTTTC. Amino acid sequence: CASSVAGLSGANVLTF.

The sample holds many counts of this clonotype. The gene calls are TRBV12-3 or TRBV12-4 and TRBJ1-4; a weak D match, TRBD1 (6 bases). Trimming cost V 5 bases and J 7 bases, with 14 bases left between them. This CDR3 has 14 residues. In DNA, the CDR3 is TGTGCCAGCAGTCGACAGGTGGGAAGTGAAAAACTGTTTTTT. Translation gives CASSRQVGSEKLFF.

As regards this clonotype: This may be a read error: a much more frequent sequence differs by one nucleotide. The gene calls are TRBV5-1 and TRBJ1-1; possibly TRBD1 for D (6 bases). Per germline, CDR1 SGHRS and CDR2 YFSETQ. The CDR3 is 15 residues long. The DNA of the CDR3 is TGCGGCAGCAGCTCCTCGACAGGATTCGACACTGAAGCTTTCTTT. Translation gives CGSSSSTGFDTEAFF.

The rearrangement links TRBV5-1 to TRBJ2-3, with 14 bases fitting TRBD2. From germline, CDR1 is SGHRS and CDR2 YFSETQ. This CDR3 region has 16 residues. With V trimmed by 3 bases and J by 5 bases, 5 bases remained unmatched. CDR3 sequence: CASSWTSGGSQDTQYF. The CDR3, as DNA: TGCGCCAGCAGCTGGACTAGCGGGGGGTCTCAAGATACGCAGTATTTT.

This clonotype has at least ten counts. J is TRBJ1-4 and V is TRBV6-6; a weak D match, TRBD1 (5 bases). This CDR3 contains 13 residues. The V end lost 2 bases, the J end lost 4 bases, and 5 bases lay between the germline ends. Per germline, CDR1 MNHNY and CDR2 SVGAGI (reference sequence). Written as DNA, the CDR3 is TGTGCCAGCAGTTACAGGGGTAATGAAAAACTGTTTTTT. Translating gives CASSYRGNEKLFF.

This chain uses TRBV25-1 with TRBJ2-5; TRBD2 agrees at 10 bases. V trimming: 4 bases; J trimming: 7 bases; junction bases outside the gene matches: 6. The length of the CDR3 is 14 residues. The germline V gene has CDR1 MGHDK and CDR2 SYGVNS. This CDR3 is CASSAAGGPGTQYF. The CDR3 nucleotides read TGTGCCAGCAGTGCAGCGGGGGGGCCTGGGACCCAGTACTTC. The full variable domain, completed using reference TRBV25-1 and TRBJ2-5, is EADIYQTPRYLVIGTGKKITLECSQTMGHDKMYWYQQDPGMELHLIHYSYGVNSTEKGDLSSESTVSRIRTEHFPLTLESARPSHTSQYLCASSAAGGPGTQYFGPGTRLLVL.

This clonotype was seen repeatedly, ten times or more. The chain recombines TRBV7-9 with TRBJ1-4; 10 bases are shared with TRBD1. V lost 5 bases and J lost 8; bases outside the gene matches: 8. The CDR3 is made up of 15 amino acids. Germline lookup yields CDR1 SEHNR and CDR2 FQNEAQ (reference sequence). The CDR3: CASSRWDRGGEKLFF. CDR3 nucleotide sequence: TGTGCCAGCAGCCGGTGGGACAGGGGAGGAGAAAAACTGTTTTTT.

There are many counts of this clonotype. The chain carries TRBV20-1 and TRBJ1-5; possible D gene TRBD1, 6 bases. V shed 4 bases and J shed 4 bases, with 14 bases lying between them. Germline V CDR1 and CDR2: DFQATT, SNEGSKA (reference sequence). The CDR3 is 14 amino acids. The DNA of the CDR3 is TGCAGTGCTACCCAGGGGTTGGTTAATCAGCCCCAGCATTTT. Protein sequence: CSATQGLVNQPQHF.

This clonotype has more than one count but fewer than ten. This rearrangement joins TRBV9 to TRBJ2-3, with 10 positions matching TRBD2. V trimming: 4 bases; J trimming: 0 bases; junction bases outside the gene matches: 14. Per the germline V gene, CDR1 is SGDLS and CDR2 is YYNGEE. The CDR3 runs to 19 residues. This chain's CDR3 is CASSSTPGGLAISTDTQYF. CDR3 coding DNA: TGTGCCAGCAGCTCAACCCCAGGGGGACTAGCGATTAGCACAGATACGCAGTATTTT. Full variable domain (missing parts from reference TRBV9 and TRBJ2-3): DSGVTQTPKHLITATGQRVTLRCSPRSGDLSVYWYQQSLDQGLQFLIQYYNGEERAKGNILERFSAQQFPDLHSELNLSSLELGDSALYFCASSSTPGGLAISTDTQYFGPGTRLTVL.

This clonotype was recorded at least ten times. This sequence joins TRBV6-2 or TRBV6-3 and TRBJ1-1; D is undetermined. V lost 11 bases to trimming and J lost 0 bases, with 13 bases between them. Looked up from germline, CDR1 is MNHEY and CDR2 is SVGEGT. CDR3 size: 13 residues. CDR3 nucleotides: TGTGCCGCAACGTCCACGGTGAACACTGAAGCTTTCTTT. Translating gives CAATSTVNTEAFF.

In its sample, this clonotype was seen many times. The chain carries TRBV7-9 and TRBJ2-1; no reliable D call. The V end lost 2 bases, the J end lost 5 bases, and 10 bases lay between the germline ends. In germline, CDR1 is SEHNR, CDR2 FQNEAQ (reference sequence). This CDR3 contains 14 residues. CDR3 coding DNA: TGTGCCAGCAGCTTATCGGACGTAAACAATGAGCAGTTCTTC. This codes for CASSLSDVNNEQFF. Drawing the rest from reference TRBV7-9 and TRBJ2-1, the complete variable domain is DTGVSQNPRHKITKRGQNVTFRCDPISEHNRLYWYRQTLGQGPEFLTYFQNEAQLEKSRLLSDRFSAERPKGSFSTLEIQRTEQGDSAMYLCASSLSDVNNEQFFGPGTRLTVL.

This chain connects TRBV18 to TRBJ2-5; 8 bases are a match to TRBD1. This CDR3 is built from 17 residues. The V gene's germline CDR1 is KGHSH and CDR2 LQKENI. Trimming removed 1 base from V and 5 bases from J; junction bases left unmatched: 12. CDR3 sequence reads: CASSPLGQGNMVETQYF. The CDR3 region has the DNA TGTGCCAGCTCACCACTAGGACAGGGTAATATGGTGGAGACCCAGTACTTC.

This clonotype occurred many times. The chain couples TRBV20-1 to TRBJ1-2, with 7 positions matching TRBD1. V trimming: 0 bases; J trimming: 0 bases; junction bases outside the gene matches: 4. This CDR3 region has 15 residues. The germline gives CDR1 DFQATT, CDR2 SNEGSKA (reference sequence). CDR3: CSARDQTGANYGYTF. Written as DNA, the CDR3 is TGCAGTGCTAGAGACCAAACAGGGGCTAACTATGGCTACACCTTC.

The chain combines TRBV3-1 with TRBJ1-6; D might be TRBD1 (6 bases). The CDR3 covers 14 residues. Germline CDR1 is LGHDT and CDR2 is YNNKEL (reference sequence). With 3 bases removed from V and 6 bases from J, the gap between germline ends came to 9 bases. CDR3 region: CASSQGHFNSPLHF. As DNA, the CDR3 is TGTGCCAGCAGCCAGGGACATTTTAATTCACCCCTCCACTTT.

This clonotype was counted a few times. The chain links TRBV7-9 to TRBJ2-3, with 8 bases that match TRBD1. The J segment lost 4 bases and the V segment lost 5 bases, leaving 5 bases of the junction unmatched. The V gene's germline CDR1 is SEHNR and CDR2 FQNEAQ (reference sequence). CDR3 size: 14 residues. The DNA for the CDR3 is TGTGCCAGCAGCCCAAGACAGGGGTCAGATACGCAGTATTTT. Protein sequence: CASSPRQGSDTQYF. The variable domain in full, with the rest retrieved from reference TRBV7-9 and TRBJ2-3, is DTGVSQNPRHKITKRGQNVTFRCDPISEHNRLYWYRQTLGQGPEFLTYFQNEAQLEKSRLLSDRFSAERPKGSFSTLEIQRTEQGDSAMYLCASSPRQGSDTQYFGPGTRLTVL.

There are a few counts of this clonotype. V usage is TRBV29-1 and J usage is TRBJ1-4; no definite D call. Germline V gene sequence: CDR1 SQVTM, CDR2 ANQGSEA. Trimming took off 4 bases at V and 8 bases at J, with 14 bases between the two ends. CDR3 size: 13 residues. The CDR3 protein is CSVGIGFREKLFF. In DNA form, the CDR3 reads TGCAGCGTTGGTATCGGGTTCCGAGAAAAACTGTTTTTT.

At least ten counts were recorded for this clonotype. The V gene is TRBV5-1, the J gene TRBJ2-2, with D perhaps being TRBD1 or TRBD2 (6 bases each). CDR3 length: 14 residues. Trimming stripped 4 bases from V and 6 bases from J, with 13 bases between. Germline CDR1 and CDR2: SGHRS and YFSETQ. CDR3 protein: CASSPRRGAGELFF. For the CDR3, the DNA is TGCGCCAGCAGCCCCCGAAGGGGGGCCGGGGAGCTGTTTTTT.

This clonotype turned up a few times. CDR3 nucleotide sequence: TGTGCCAGCAGTTTTGGGACAGGACGTTATAGCAATCAGCCCCAGCATTTT. Protein product: CASSFGTGRYSNQPQHF. V and J are TRBV12-3 or TRBV12-4 and TRBJ1-5; 8 bases fit TRBD1. CDR3 length equals 17 residues. V shed 3 bases, J shed 0 bases, and the junction held 7 bases outside the gene matches.

This rearrangement joins TRBV5-4 to TRBJ1-1; the D gene is possibly TRBD1 (5 bases). CDR1 SGHNT and CDR2 YYREEE come from the germline V gene (reference sequence). V was shortened by 5 bases and J by 5 bases, with 16 bases between the two germline ends. The CDR3 is made up of 14 amino acids. CDR3 coding DNA: TGTGCCAGCAGTACAGGCCCCGGGAATACTGAAGCTTTCTTT. It yields the protein CASSTGPGNTEAFF.

Points on this clonotype: A read error may explain this, as a much larger clone is one base away. V is TRBV3-1 and J is TRBJ1-1; the D gene is possibly TRBD1 (5 bases). The CDR3 is 13 amino acids. Germline V CDR1 and CDR2: LGHDT, YNNKEL (reference sequence). The CDR3 DNA follows: TGTGCCAGCAGCCAAATGGGGGTCACTGAAACTTTCTTT. Protein sequence: CASSQMGVTETFF.

Ten or more counts support this clonotype. The chain couples TRBV7-2 to TRBJ2-5; TRBD2 might be the D (5 bases). Germline values: CDR1 SGHTA, CDR2 FQGNSA. The CDR3 loop spans 16 amino acids. V dropped 1 base and J dropped 0 bases, with 12 bases sitting between them. The CDR3 nucleotides read TGTGCCAGCAGCTTAGGAGTAGCGAATAACCAAGAGACCCAGTACTTC. Amino acids: CASSLGVANNQETQYF.

CDR3 region: CASSPGTGSQPQHF. Written as DNA, the CDR3 is TGTGCCAGCAGCCCCGGGACAGGCAGTCAGCCCCAGCATTTT. The V call is TRBV7-9, the J call TRBJ1-5; TRBD1 aligns across 8 bases. The CDR3 extends over 14 amino acids. Germline loops: CDR1 SEHNR, CDR2 FQNEAQ (reference sequence). J gave up 6 bases and V 5 bases, and 6 bases lay outside the gene matches.

This clonotype was counted only a few times. The J gene is TRBJ2-7, the V gene TRBV7-3; TRBD2 matches at 8 bases. Germline V gives CDR1 SGHTA, CDR2 FQGTGA. V was clipped by 5 bases and J by 1 base; unmatched bases: 13. This CDR3 is 17 amino acids long. CDR3 bases: TGTGCCAGCAGCCGCTCCGGGGGGGGGGAAAATTCCTACGAGCAGTACTTC. This codes for CASSRSGGGENSYEQYF.

The CDR3 DNA sequence: TGCGCCAGCAGGGAGGGGATTATCTACGAGCAGTACTTC. Its translation is CASREGIIYEQYF. V and J are TRBV5-1 and TRBJ2-7; D is perhaps TRBD2 (6 bases). The CDR3 length is 13 residues. The V and J ends lost 5 bases and 3 bases respectively, with 12 bases between them. CDR1 SGHRS and CDR2 YFSETQ come from the germline V gene.

This clonotype occurred many times. The chain links TRBV9 to TRBJ2-2; D is perhaps TRBD2 (6 bases). Trimming took 3 bases from V and 8 from J, leaving 14 bases between them. The CDR3 is made up of 14 amino acids. The germline V gene has CDR1 SGDLS and CDR2 YYNGEE. CDR3 coding DNA: TGTGCCAGCAGCGGAGTGCCTGGGGGGGGGGAGCTGTTTTTT. Residues: CASSGVPGGGELFF.

This clonotype was detected once. The chain carries TRBV20-1 and TRBJ2-2; D gene unclear. V was cut by 0 bases and J by 5 bases, with 10 bases left in between. The CDR3 sequence is 14 residues long. The germline V gene encodes CDR1 DFQATT and CDR2 SNEGSKA (reference sequence). The DNA of the CDR3 is TGCAGTGCTAGAGATCCAAGGGTTACCGGGGAGCTGTTTTTT. Encoded protein: CSARDPRVTGELFF.